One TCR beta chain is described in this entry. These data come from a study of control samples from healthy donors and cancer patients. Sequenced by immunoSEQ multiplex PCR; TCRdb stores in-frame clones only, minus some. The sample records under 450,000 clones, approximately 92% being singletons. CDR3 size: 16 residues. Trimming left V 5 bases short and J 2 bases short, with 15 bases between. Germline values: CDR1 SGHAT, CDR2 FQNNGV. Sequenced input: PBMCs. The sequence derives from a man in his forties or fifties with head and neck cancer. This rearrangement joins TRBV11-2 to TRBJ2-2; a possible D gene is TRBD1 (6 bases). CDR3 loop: CASSPRQASNTGELFF. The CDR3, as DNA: TGTGCCAGCAGCCCTCGACAGGCTTCAAACACCGGGGAGCTGTTTTTT. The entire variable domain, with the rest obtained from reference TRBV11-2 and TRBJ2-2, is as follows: EAGVAQSPRYKIIEKRQSVAFWCNPISGHATLYWYQQILGQGPKLLIQFQNNGVVDDSQLPKDRFSAERLKGVDSTLKIQPAKLEDSAVYLCASSPRQASNTGELFFGEGSRLTVL.